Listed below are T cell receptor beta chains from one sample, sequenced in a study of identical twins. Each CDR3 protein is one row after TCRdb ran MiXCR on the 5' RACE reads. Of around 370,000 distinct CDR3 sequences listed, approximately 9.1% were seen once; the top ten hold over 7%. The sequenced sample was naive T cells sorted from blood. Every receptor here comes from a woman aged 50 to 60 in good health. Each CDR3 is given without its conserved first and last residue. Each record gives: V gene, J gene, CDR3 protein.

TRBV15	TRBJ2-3	ATRVPGGNTDTQY
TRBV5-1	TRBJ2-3	ASSFLTSGEADTQY
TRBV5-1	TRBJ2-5	ASSPIRGEETQY
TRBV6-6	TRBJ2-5	ASSGLAGVETQY
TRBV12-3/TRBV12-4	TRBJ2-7	ASTSGQGIHEQY
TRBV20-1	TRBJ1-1	SASEAF
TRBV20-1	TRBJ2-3	SARAPGLARTDTQY
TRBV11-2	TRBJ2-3	ASSLNREMY
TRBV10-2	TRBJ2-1	ASVPDRRLYNEQF
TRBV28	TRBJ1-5	ASTQGAGNQPQH
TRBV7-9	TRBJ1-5	ASSLGGPAVGESSPQH
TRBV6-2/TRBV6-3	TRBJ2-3	ASRPPQTDTQY
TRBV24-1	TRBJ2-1	ATSDLPGTSVDEQF
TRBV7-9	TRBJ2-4	ASSLAGGPAKNIQY
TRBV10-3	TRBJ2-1	AISEGSPPRGEQF
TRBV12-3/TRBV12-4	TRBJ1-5	ASSYWDRSQPQH
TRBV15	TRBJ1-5	ATSRVRQNQPQH
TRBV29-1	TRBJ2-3	SVFQAGRDTQY
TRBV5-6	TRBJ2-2	ASSYLAGALTGELF
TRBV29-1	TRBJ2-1	SADPDKIYNEQF
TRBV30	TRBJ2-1	AWSDPLGLANNEQF
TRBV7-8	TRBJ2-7	ASSLSPQLSYEQY
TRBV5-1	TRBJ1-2	ASSQETGNYGYT
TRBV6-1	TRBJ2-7	ASSESFLGLASSYEQY
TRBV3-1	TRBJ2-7	ASSWGTGGEQY
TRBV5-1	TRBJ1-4	ASSSTIGEKLF
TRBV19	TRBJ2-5	ASSAHGLAGGEETQY
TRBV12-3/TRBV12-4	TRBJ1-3	ASSYPLRSGNTIY
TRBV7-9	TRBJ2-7	ASSLALAGAYHEQY
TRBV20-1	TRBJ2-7	SAGPVGSYEQY
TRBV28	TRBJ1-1	ASTLTGGNTEAF
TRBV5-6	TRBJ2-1	ASSLGGGLYNEQF
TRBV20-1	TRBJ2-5	SARVRTVRETQY
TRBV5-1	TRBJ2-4	ASSFEQGNIQY
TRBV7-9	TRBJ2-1	ASSPPPRGSYNEQF
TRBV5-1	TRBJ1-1	ASSFLSSLNTEAF
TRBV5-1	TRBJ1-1	ASSLGPGSNEAF
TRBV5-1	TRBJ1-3	ASKVGFSGNTIY
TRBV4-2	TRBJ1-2	ASSRPGVRDYGYT
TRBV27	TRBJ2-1	ASSFQRLAGGEQF
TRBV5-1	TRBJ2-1	ASSLGTSGYYNEQF
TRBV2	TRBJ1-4	ASKGWGLF
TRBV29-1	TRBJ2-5	SGGTRLRYQETQY
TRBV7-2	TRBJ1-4	ASSDHRQPAEKLF
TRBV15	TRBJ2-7	ATSSGRGDEQY
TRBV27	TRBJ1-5	ASSLSSNQPQH
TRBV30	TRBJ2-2	AWSPGQGASGELF
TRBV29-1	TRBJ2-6	SGRLAEDSGANVLT
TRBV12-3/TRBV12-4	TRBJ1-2	ASSMTGASYGYT
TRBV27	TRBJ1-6	ASSLVGTGRNVGSPLH
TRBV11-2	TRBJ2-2	ASRFLAGVTGELF
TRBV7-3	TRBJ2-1	ASSLTSSGRLDEQF